This T cell receptor beta chain was profiled in a study of cytomegalovirus exposure and HLA in healthy donors. General study findings and limits: Associated with cytomegalovirus, according to the listing, were 164 TCR beta chains. Across HLA loci, a later analysis found differing TCR association rates, with DRB1 most and HLA-C fewest. Three CMV-associated chains proved CMV antigen-specific in vitro.

As to this clone: Its antigen is not known.

PCR amplification relied on 60 Vbeta primers (plus 13 Jbeta primers). The repertoire was sequenced with immunoSEQ multiplex PCR; TCRdb's copy has only in-frame clones and lacks some. The sample lists 120,000 or so clones; approximately 84% were seen once. Germline CDR1 reads LGHNA; CDR2 reads YNFKEQ. V lost 0 bases and J lost 7, with 6 bases in between. The CDR3 totals 12 residues. The sequenced sample was PBMCs. This chain joins TRBV4-2 and TRBJ1-1, with no clear D. The source of this sequence is a man aged 45-60 years in good health and CMV-seronegative. The CDR3 region has the DNA TGTGCCAGCAGCCAAGACGCGGTTGAAGCTTTCTTT. Translating gives CASSQDAVEAFF.